This T cell receptor (beta chain) was captured by sequencing in a study of blood T cell repertoires in COVID-19 (dated by TCRdb to 2018 to 2020). Broadly, across the study: Samples from collaborators originated in the United States, Italy and Spain and spanned both the acute and convalescent phases of COVID-19. The material from the prospective study consisted of cDNA or gDNA derived from T cells, B-cell-depleted T cells, or PBMCs. The dataset comprised deeply sampled blood TCRbeta repertoires from subjects exposed to, actively infected with, or recovered from COVID-19. The repertoires were released in a freely available public database intended as a resource for research on the immune response to SARS-CoV-2. Samples came from the ongoing ImmuneRACE study (first 160 participants) plus 1,254 subjects from 6 global collaborators. Sample metadata almost always included a de-identified subject ID, COVID-19 status, age in years and sex. HLA class I and class II types, where available, came from metadata supplied by the sample provider rather than from assay-based typing.

The paper's findings and limits, for the study overall: The quantity of clinical and demographic metadata differed by source and by participant and was supplied without curation.

The immunoSEQ Assay, a bias-controlled multiplex PCR, was used to amplify TCRbeta CDR3 regions from genomic DNA. The authors' analysis ran thus. Within the assay, amplification of reference gene primers was used to estimate how many nucleated cells each sample contained. To quantify the absolute abundance of each unique TCRbeta CDR3 rearrangement, sequence reads were collapsed and filtered. For each sample, productive Simpson clonality was calculated as the square root of Simpson's diversity index across productive rearrangements. Entries here come from immuneACCESS through TCRdb and include only in-frame sequences with V and J called. Some clones fail to appear in such tables; in the studies checked, an unresolved V gene covers under half of the shortfall, and the cause of the remainder is unknown. V and J calls and clone size are given by that table; D and trimming were obtained from the DNA. The sample table lists 200,000 to 250,000 clones, 89% of them with a count of one. Roughly 6% of the sample is taken by the ten largest.

A second Seattle source provided samples from volunteer blood donors who had recovered from COVID-19. Whole blood was collected in K2EDTA tubes by collaborating institutions according to the institutions' own protocols. Collaborator samples were shipped for TCRbeta analysis as frozen whole blood, isolated PBMCs, or DNA extracted from either sample type. The CDR3 spans 14 residues, from the cysteine through the phenylalanine. This entry keeps only the CDR3 DNA: 42 bases, framed from base 1. The germline V gene provides CDR1 KGHDR and CDR2 SFDVKD. V is shortened by 4 bases, J by 0 bases, and the region joining them spans 6 bases. A note on this clone: The antigen it binds to is not known. No clone much larger than this one lies a single base away; base qualities are absent.

The sequence is built from TRBV24-1 and TRBJ1-5, with the D gene not confidently named. The sample taken for sequencing was peripheral blood. This TCR came from a man between 60 and 75 years old who had recovered from COVID-19. The nucleotide sequence reads as follows: TGTGCCACCAGTGACCACGGTAGCAATCAGCCCCAGCATTTT. Translated, this gives CATSDHGSNQPQHF.